This TCR beta chain was documented in a study of cytomegalovirus exposure and HLA in healthy donors. Regarding this clone: Its cognate antigen is unknown.

Looked up from germline, CDR1 is SEHNR and CDR2 is FQNEAQ (reference sequence). The CDR3 covers 15 residues. V was pared by 5 bases and J by 6 bases, with 16 bases between. Amplification used 60 Vbeta primers and 13 Jbeta primers. Clones were sequenced by immunoSEQ multiplex PCR, and TCRdb holds only the in-frame ones, with some missing. This sample has 65,000 to 85,000 clones, with about 81% found just once. Study-wide points: Upon later analysis, HLA-associated TCR beta chains proved more clonally expanded than other, equally common chains. Links to common viral pathogens appeared, in a later analysis, for several of the most significant clusters. Later, TCR association rates were found to vary by HLA locus, highest for DRB1 and lowest for HLA-C.

The sequence came from a middle-aged woman in good health and CMV-seropositive. This rearrangement joins TRBV7-9 to TRBJ2-2, with a weak D call TRBD1 (6 bases). The sample was PBMCs. This CDR3 reads CASSPHRVGAGELFF. The CDR3 DNA follows: TGTGCCAGCAGCCCTCACAGGGTAGGCGCCGGGGAGCTGTTTTTT.